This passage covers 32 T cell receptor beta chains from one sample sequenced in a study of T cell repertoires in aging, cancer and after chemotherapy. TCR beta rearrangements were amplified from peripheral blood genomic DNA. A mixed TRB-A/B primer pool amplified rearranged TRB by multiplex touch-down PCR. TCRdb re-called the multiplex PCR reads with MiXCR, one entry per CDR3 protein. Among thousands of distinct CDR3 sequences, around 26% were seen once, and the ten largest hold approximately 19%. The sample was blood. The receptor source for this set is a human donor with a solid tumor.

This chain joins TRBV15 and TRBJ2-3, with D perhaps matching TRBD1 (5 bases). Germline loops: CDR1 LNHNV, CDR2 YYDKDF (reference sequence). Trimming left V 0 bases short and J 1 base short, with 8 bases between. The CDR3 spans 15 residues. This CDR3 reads CATSRDRVRTDTQYF. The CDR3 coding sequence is TGTGCCACCAGCAGAGACAGGGTTCGCACAGATACGCAGTATTTT.

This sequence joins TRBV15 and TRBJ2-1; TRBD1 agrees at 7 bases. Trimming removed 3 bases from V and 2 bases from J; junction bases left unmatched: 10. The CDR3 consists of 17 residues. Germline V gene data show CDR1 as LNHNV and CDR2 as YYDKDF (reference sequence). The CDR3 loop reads CATSSLGTVTTYNEQFF. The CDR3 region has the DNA TGTGCCACCAGCAGCTTAGGGACAGTAACCACCTACAATGAGCAGTTCTTC.

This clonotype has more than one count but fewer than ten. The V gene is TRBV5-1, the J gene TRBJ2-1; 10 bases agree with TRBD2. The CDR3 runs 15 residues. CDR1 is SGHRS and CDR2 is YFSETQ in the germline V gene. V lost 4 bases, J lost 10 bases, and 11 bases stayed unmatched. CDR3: CASSPGSGGPEEQFF. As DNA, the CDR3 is TGCGCCAGCAGCCCAGGTAGCGGGGGGCCAGAGGAGCAGTTCTTC.

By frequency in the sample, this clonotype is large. The CDR3 nucleotides are TGTGCCAGTAGTTCCGGGAGCACAGATACGCAGTATTTT. The encoded protein is CASSSGSTDTQYF. The chain uses TRBV19 and TRBJ2-3, with no clear D. From germline, CDR1 is LNHDA and CDR2 SQIVND (reference sequence). This CDR3 comprises 13 residues. Trimming cost V 5 bases and J 0 bases, with 6 bases left between them. Combining the CDR3 with reference TRBV19 and TRBJ2-3 gives the whole variable domain DGGITQSPKYLFRKEGQNVTLSCEQNLNHDAMYWYRQDPGQGLRLIYYSQIVNDFQKGDIAEGYSVSREKKESFPLTVTSAQKNPTAFYLCASSSGSTDTQYFGPGTRLTVL.

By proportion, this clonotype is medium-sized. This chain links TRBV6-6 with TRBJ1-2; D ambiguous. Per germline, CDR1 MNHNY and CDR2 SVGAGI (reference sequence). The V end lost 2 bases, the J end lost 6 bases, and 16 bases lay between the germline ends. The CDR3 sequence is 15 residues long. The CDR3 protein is CASSYVRSSSDGYTF. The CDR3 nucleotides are TGTGCCAGCAGTTACGTCAGGAGTTCATCGGATGGCTACACCTTC.

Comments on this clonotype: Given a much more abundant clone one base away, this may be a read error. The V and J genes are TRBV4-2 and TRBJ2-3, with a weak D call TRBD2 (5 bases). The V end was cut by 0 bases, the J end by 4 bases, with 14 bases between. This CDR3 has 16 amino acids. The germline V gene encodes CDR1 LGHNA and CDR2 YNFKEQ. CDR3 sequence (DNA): TGTGCCAGCAGCCAAGATTCAGGCGGGCGGGCAGATACGCAGTATTTT. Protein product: CASSQDSGGRADTQYF.

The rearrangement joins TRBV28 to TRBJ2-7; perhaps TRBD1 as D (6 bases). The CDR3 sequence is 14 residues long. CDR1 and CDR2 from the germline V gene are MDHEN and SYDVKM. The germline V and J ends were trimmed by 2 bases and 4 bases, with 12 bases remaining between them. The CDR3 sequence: CASSLTGTIYEQYF. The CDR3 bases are TGTGCCAGCAGTTTAACAGGGACCATATACGAGCAGTACTTC. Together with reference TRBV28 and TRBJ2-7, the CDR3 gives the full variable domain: DVKVTQSSRYLVKRTGEKVFLECVQDMDHENMFWYRQDPGLGLRLIYFSYDVKMKEKGDIPEGYSVSREKKERFSLILESASTNQTSMYLCASSLTGTIYEQYFGPGTRLTVT.

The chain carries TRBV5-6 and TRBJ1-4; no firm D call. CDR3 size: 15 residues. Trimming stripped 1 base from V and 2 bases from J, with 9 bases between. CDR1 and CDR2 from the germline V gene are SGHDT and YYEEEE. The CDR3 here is CASSLSLGTNEKLFF. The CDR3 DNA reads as TGTGCCAGCAGCTTGTCACTGGGGACTAATGAAAAACTGTTTTTT.

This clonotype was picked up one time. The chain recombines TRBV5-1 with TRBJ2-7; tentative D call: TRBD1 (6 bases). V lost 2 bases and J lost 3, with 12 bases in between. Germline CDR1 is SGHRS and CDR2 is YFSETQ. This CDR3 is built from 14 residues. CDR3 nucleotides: TGCGCCAGCAGCTTTGGGACACAGCTCTACGAGCAGTACTTC. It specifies CASSFGTQLYEQYF.

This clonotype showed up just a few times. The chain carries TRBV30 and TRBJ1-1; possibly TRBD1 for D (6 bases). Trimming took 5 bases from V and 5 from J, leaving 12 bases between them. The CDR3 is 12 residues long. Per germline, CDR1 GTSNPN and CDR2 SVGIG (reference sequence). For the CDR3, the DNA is TGTGCCTGGTACAGGGTAGCAACTGAAGCTTTCTTT. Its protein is CAWYRVATEAFF.

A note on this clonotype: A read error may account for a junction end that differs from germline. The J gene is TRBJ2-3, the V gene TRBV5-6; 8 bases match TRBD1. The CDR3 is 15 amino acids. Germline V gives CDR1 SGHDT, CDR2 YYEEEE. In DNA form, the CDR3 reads TGCGCCAGCAGCCGGGAAGGCAGGGGGCCGGATACGCAGTATTTT. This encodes CASSREGRGPDTQYF. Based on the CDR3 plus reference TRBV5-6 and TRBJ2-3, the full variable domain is DAGVTQSPTHLIKTRGQQVTLRCSPKSGHDTVSWYQQALGQGPQFIFQYYEEEERQRGNFPDRFSGHQFPNYSSELNVNALLLGDSALYLCASSREGRGPDTQYFGPGTRLTVL.

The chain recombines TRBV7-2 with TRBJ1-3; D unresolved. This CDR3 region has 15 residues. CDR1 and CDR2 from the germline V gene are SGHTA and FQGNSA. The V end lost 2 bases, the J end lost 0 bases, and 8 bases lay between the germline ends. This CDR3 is CASSLQWGSGNTIYF. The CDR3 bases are TGTGCCAGCAGCTTACAGTGGGGCTCTGGAAACACCATATATTTT.

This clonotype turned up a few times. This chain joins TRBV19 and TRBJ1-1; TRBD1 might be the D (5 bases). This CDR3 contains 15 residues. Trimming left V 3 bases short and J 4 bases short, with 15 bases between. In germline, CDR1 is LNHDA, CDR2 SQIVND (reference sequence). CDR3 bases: TGTGCCAGTAGTATGGACTTTTATAGGGGCACTGAAGCTTTCTTT. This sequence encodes CASSMDFYRGTEAFF.

The CDR3 spells CAISRGGLNQPQHF. The DNA for the CDR3 is TGTGCGATCTCAAGGGGGGGGCTCAATCAGCCCCAGCATTTT. The V gene is TRBV6-1, the J gene TRBJ1-5, with D maybe TRBD1 (6 bases). This CDR3 comprises 14 residues. CDR1 MNHNS and CDR2 SASEGT come from the germline V gene.

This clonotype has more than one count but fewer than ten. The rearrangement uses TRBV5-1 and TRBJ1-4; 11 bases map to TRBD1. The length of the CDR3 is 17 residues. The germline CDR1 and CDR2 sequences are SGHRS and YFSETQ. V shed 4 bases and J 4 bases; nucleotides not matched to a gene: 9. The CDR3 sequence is CASSRGQGGSFNEKLFF. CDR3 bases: TGCGCCAGCAGCCGGGGACAGGGGGGTTCCTTTAATGAAAAACTGTTTTTT.

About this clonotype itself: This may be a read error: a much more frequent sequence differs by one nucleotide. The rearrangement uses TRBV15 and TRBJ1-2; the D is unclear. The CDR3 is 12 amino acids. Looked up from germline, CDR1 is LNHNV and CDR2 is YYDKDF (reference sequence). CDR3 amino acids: CVTSRAERGYTF. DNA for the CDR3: TGTGTCACCAGCAGAGCTGAAAGAGGCTACACCTTC.

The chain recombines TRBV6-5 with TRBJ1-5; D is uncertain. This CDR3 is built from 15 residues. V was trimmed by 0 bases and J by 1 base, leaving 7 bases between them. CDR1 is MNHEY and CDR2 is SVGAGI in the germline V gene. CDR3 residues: CASSYSAISNQPQHF. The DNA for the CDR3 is TGTGCCAGCAGTTACTCGGCTATCAGCAATCAGCCCCAGCATTTT.

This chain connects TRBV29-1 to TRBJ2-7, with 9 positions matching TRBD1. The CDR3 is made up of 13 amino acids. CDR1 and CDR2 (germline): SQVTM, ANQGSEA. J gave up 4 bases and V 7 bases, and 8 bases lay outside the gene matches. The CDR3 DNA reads TGCAGCGCCGGAGGGACAGGGTGGTACGAGCAGTACTTC. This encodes CSAGGTGWYEQYF.

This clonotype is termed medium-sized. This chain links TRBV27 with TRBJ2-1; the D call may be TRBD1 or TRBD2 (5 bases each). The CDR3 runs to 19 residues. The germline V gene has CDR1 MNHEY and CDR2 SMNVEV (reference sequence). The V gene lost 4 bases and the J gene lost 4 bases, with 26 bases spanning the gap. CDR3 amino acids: CASSSSYPYGASLYNEQFF. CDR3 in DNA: TGTGCCAGCAGTTCCTCTTACCCTTACGGGGCGAGTCTATACAATGAGCAGTTCTTC.

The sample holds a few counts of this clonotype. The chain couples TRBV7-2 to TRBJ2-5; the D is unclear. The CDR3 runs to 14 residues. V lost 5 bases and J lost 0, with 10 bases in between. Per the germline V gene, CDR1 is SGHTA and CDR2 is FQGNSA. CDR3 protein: CASSPTQYQETQYF. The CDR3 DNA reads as TGTGCCAGCAGCCCAACACAGTACCAAGAGACCCAGTACTTC.

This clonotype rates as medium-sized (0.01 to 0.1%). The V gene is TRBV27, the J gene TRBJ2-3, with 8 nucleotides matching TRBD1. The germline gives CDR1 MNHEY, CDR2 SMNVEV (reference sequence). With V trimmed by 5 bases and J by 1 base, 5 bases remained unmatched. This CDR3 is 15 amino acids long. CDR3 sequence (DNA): TGTGCCAGCAGTCTCCGGACAGGGCGCACAGATACGCAGTATTTT. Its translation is CASSLRTGRTDTQYF.

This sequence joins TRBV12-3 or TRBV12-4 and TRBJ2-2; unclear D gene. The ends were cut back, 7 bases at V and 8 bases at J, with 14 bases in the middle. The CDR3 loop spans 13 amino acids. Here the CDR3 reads CASKPPSWGELFF. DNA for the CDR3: TGTGCCAGCAAACCGCCCAGCTGGGGGGAGCTGTTTTTT.

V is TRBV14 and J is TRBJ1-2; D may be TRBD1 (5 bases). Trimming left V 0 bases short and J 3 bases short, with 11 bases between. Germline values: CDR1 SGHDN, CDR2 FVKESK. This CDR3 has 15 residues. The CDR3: CASSQDRGNDYGYTF. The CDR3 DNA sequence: TGTGCCAGCAGCCAAGATAGGGGTAATGACTATGGCTACACCTTC.

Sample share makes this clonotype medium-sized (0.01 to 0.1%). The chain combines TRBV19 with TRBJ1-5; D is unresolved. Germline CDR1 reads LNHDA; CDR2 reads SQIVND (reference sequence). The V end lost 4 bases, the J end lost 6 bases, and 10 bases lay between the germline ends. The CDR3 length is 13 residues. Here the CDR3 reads CASSTGPTQPQHF. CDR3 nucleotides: TGTGCCAGTAGTACGGGTCCGACTCAGCCCCAGCATTTT.

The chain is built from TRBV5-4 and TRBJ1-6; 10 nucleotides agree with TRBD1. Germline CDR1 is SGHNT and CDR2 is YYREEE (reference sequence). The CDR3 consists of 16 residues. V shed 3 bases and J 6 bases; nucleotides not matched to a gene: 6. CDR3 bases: TGTGCCAGCAGCTCTCCGACAGGGGGCAGTAATTCACCCCTCCACTTT. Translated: CASSSPTGGSNSPLHF.

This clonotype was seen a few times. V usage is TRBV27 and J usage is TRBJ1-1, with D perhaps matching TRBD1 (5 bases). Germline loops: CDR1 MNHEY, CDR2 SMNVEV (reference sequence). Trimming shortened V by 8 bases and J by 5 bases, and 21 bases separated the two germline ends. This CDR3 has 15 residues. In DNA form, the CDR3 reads TGTGCCAGCTCCCGCAGGGTTAGGGGTGATACTGAAGCTTTCTTT. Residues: CASSRRVRGDTEAFF.

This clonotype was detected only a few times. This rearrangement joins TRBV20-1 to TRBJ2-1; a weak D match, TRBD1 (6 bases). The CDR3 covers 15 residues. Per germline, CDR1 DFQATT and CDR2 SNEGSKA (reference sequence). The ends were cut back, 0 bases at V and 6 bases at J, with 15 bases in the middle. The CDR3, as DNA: TGCAGTGCTAGAGACGACTCAGGGGTTGGCAATGAGCAGTTCTTC. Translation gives CSARDDSGVGNEQFF.

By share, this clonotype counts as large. The CDR3 DNA is TGCAGCGTTTTTAGCGGGGGGATTCGGAGTAGCGCAGATACGCAGTATTTT. It translates to CSVFSGGIRSSADTQYF. This chain uses TRBV29-1 with TRBJ2-3; TRBD2 matches at 10 bases. The CDR3 consists of 17 residues. With V trimmed by 5 bases and J by 4 bases, 15 bases remained unmatched. Germline V CDR1 and CDR2: SQVTM, ANQGSEA.

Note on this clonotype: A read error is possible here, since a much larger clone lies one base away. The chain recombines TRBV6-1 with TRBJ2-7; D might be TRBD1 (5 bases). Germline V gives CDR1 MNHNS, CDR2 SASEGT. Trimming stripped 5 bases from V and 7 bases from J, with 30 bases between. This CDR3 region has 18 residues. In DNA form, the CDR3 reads TGTGCCAGCAGTTACCCCCAGGGCAGGCCAAGCTCCTACAATGAGCAGTACTTC. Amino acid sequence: CASSYPQGRPSSYNEQYF.

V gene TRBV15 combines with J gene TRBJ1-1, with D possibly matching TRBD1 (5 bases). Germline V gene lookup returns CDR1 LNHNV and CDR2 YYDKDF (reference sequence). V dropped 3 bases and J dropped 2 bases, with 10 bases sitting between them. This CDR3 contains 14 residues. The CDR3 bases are TGTGCCACCAGCAGTAGGGGTGGAAACACTGAAGCTTTCTTT. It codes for CATSSRGGNTEAFF.

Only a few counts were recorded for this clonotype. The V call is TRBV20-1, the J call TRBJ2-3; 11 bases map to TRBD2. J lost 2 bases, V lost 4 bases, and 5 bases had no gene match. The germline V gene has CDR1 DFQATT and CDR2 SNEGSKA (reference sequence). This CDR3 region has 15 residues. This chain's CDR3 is CSATGTSGNTDTQYF. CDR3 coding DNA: TGCAGTGCTACCGGGACTAGCGGAAACACAGATACGCAGTATTTT.

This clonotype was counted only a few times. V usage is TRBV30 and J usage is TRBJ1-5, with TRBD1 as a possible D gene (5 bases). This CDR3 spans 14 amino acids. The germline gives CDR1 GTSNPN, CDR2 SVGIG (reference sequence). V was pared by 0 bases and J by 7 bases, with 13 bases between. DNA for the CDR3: TGTGCCTGGAGTGTACGACCAGGGCCCCAGCCCCAGCATTTT. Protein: CAWSVRPGPQPQHF.